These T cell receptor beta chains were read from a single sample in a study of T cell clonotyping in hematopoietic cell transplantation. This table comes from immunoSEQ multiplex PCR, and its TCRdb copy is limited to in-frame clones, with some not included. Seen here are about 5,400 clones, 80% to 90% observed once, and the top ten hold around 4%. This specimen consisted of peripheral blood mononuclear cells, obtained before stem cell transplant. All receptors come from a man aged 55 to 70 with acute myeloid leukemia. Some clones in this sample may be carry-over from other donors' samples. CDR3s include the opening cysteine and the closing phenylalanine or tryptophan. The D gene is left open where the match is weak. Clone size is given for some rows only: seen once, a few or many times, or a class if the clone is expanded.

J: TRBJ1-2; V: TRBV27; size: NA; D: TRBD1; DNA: TGTGCCAGCAGTTTATCGTACCAGGGGGCTAGGGATGGCTACACCTTC; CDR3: CASSLSYQGARDGYTF
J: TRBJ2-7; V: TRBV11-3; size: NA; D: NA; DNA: TGTGCCAGCAGCTTAGATTTAGCGGCAAAGCCGCACTACGAGCAGTACTTC; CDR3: CASSLDLAAKPHYEQYF
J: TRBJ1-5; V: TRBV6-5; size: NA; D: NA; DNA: TGTGCCAGCAGTTACAACGGGGGGAGCAATCAGCCCCAGCATTTT; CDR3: CASSYNGGSNQPQHF
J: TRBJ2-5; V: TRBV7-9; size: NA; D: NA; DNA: TGTGCCAGCAGCTTGATCACCCTAGCAGAAAAAGAGACCCAGTACTTC; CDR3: CASSLITLAEKETQYF
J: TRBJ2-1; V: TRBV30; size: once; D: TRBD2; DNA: TGTGCCTGGAGCAACAGGAGCGGGAAATACAATGAGCAGTTCTTC; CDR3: CAWSNRSGKYNEQFF
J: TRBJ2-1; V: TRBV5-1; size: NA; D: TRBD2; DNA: TGCGCCAGCAGCCTGAGCGGGAGGGCCGGCGATGAGCAGTTCTTC; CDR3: CASSLSGRAGDEQFF
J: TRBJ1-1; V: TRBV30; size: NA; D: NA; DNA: TGTGCCTGGAGCCCCGGGAGGTCTGAAGCTTTCTTT; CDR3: CAWSPGRSEAFF
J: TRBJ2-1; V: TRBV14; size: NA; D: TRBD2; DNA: TGTGCCAGCAGCCAGGGACTAGCGGGAGGATTTGAGCAGTTCTTC; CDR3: CASSQGLAGGFEQFF
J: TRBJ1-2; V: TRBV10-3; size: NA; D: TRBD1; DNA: TGTGCCATCAGTGACAGGGGGCATGGCTACACCTTC; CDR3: CAISDRGHGYTF
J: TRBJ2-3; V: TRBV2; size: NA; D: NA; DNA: TGTGCCAGCAGTGATTGGCGTACGCAGTATTTT; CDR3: CASSDWRTQYF
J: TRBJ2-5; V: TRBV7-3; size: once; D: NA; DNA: TGTGCCAGCAGCTTCCCGGGGGAGACCCAGTACTTC; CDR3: CASSFPGETQYF
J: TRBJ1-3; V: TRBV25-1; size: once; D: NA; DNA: TGTGCCAGCAGTGAATTATACAGATTCTCTGGAAACACCATATATTTT; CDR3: CASSELYRFSGNTIYF
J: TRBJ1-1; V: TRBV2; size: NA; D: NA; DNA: TGTGCCAGCAGTGAGTTTTTAATTGCGAACACTGAAGCTTTCTTT; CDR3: CASSEFLIANTEAFF
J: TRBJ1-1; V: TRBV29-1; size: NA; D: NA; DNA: TGCAGCGTCCTCCCTGCCGCGTTTATGAACACTGAAGCTTTCTTT; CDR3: CSVLPAAFMNTEAFF
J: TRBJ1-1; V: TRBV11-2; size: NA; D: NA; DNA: TGTGCCAGCAGCTTAGTGGGGTCAGGGTACACTGAAGCTTTCTTT; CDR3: CASSLVGSGYTEAFF
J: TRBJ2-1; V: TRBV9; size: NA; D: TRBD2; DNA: TGTGCCAGCAGCGCCGAAACTAGCGGGGGAAGGAATGAGCAGTTCTTC; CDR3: CASSAETSGGRNEQFF
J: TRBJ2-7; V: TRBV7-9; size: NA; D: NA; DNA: TGTGCCAGCAGCTCCCGGCAGGGGAGGGCCAACGAGCAGTACTTC; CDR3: CASSSRQGRANEQYF
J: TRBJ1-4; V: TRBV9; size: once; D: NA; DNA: TGTGCCAGCAGCGTAGACGGGGCGCGGAGGGAAAAACTGTTTTTT; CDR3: CASSVDGARREKLFF
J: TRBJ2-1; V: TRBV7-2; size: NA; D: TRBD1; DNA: TGTGCCAGCAAATCGTCAGGGGGCGAGCATGAGCAGTTCTTC; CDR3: CASKSSGGEHEQFF
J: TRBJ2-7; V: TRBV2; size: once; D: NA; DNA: TGTGCCAGCATCCAAGGGACATTCTCCTACGAGCAGTACTTC; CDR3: CASIQGTFSYEQYF
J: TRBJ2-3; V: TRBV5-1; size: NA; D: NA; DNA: TGCGCCAGCAGCTTAGTGACTAGCACAGATACGCAGTATTTT; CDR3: CASSLVTSTDTQYF
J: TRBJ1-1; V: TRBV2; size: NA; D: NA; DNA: TGTGCCAGCAGTGAAGATCAGAGCGAAGCTTTCTTT; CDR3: CASSEDQSEAFF
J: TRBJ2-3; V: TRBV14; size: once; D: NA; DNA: TGTGCCAGCAGCCAAGCTAGCACAGATACGCAGTATTTT; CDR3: CASSQASTDTQYF
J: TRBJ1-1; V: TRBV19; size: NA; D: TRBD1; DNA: TGTGCCAGTAATCAGCTAGGGACAGCGAGGAACACTGAAGCTTTCTTT; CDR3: CASNQLGTARNTEAFF
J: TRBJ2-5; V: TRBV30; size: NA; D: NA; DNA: TGTGCCTGGAGTGTACAGTGGCAAGAGACCCAGTACTTC; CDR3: CAWSVQWQETQYF
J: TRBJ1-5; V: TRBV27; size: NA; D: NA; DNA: TGTGCCAGCAGGGTCAGGGGAGAAGGCCAGCCCCAGCATTTT; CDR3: CASRVRGEGQPQHF
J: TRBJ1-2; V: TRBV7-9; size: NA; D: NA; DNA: TGTGCCAGCAGCTTTGTAGGGCGTGATGGCTACACCTTC; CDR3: CASSFVGRDGYTF
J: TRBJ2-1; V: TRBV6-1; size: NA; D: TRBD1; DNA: TGTGCCAGCAGTCCAGGGGGTTTGAAATATGAGCAGTTCTTC; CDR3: CASSPGGLKYEQFF
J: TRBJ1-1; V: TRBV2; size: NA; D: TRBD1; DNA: TGTGCCAGCAAAGTCGACAGGGGCGCTTTCTTT; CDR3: CASKVDRGAFF